The TCR beta chain under discussion was sequenced for a study of control samples from healthy donors and cancer patients. The CDR3 loop spans 15 amino acids. The germline V gene has CDR1 MGHRA and CDR2 YSYEKL. V gave up 1 base and J gave up 1 base; unmatched junction bases: 3. Here immunoSEQ multiplex PCR was the method, and the copy in TCRdb shows in-frame clones only, minus some. The sample contains 150,000 to 200,000 clones, more than 85% of which appear only once. This TCR came from a woman between 25 and 40 years old in good health. Sequenced input: blood. The rearrangement links TRBV4-1 to TRBJ1-1, with 7 positions matching TRBD1. CDR3 region: CASSQVGTENTEAFF. The CDR3 region has the DNA TGCGCCAGCAGCCAAGTGGGGACAGAGAACACTGAAGCTTTCTTT.